The 21 T cell receptor beta chains below all came from one sample that was sequenced in a study of cytomegalovirus exposure and HLA in healthy donors. Profiling relied on immunoSEQ multiplex PCR, and the TCRdb table lists in-frame clones only, not all of them. The sample carries over 200,000 clones, approximately 87% recorded once. Sequencing was carried out using PBMCs. All receptors come from a woman aged 18-29 years in good health and CMV-seronegative.

The chain couples TRBV10-3 to TRBJ1-2, with D unresolved. Trimming left V 6 bases short and J 5 bases short, with 16 bases between. The CDR3 has 14 residues. The germline gives CDR1 ENHRY, CDR2 SYGVKD. CDR3 in amino acids: CAISTTPEDYGYTF. In nucleotides, the CDR3 is TGTGCCATCAGCACCACGCCGGAAGATTATGGCTACACCTTC.

Turning to this clone: The identical CDR3 is also encoded by other nucleotide sequences in the sample. The chain links TRBV18 to TRBJ1-5, with TRBD1 matching 8 bases. This CDR3 has 14 amino acids. Germline V gene data show CDR1 as KGHSH and CDR2 as LQKENI. Unmatched junction bases numbered 5, after V lost 6 bases and J lost 4 bases. The CDR3 loop is CASSPGQGNQPQHF. The CDR3 bases are TGTGCCAGCTCGCCTGGACAGGGAAATCAGCCCCAGCATTTT.

This clone occurred once. The rearrangement joins TRBV7-9 to TRBJ1-2; D is perhaps TRBD1 (6 bases). The CDR3 loop spans 14 amino acids. Per germline, CDR1 SEHNR and CDR2 FQNEAQ (reference sequence). Between the trimmed V and J ends, which lost 4 bases and 5 bases, there was a span of 14 bases. CDR3 DNA: TGTGCCAGCAGCTCCTCGGACAGACCGTATGGCTACACCTTC. Its translation is CASSSSDRPYGYTF.

The chain is built from TRBV5-1 and TRBJ2-1, with TRBD1 identical over 11 bases. Germline CDR1 SGHRS, CDR2 YFSETQ. The J segment lost 5 bases and the V segment lost 1 base, leaving 5 bases of the junction unmatched. The CDR3 extends over 16 amino acids. The CDR3 loop reads CASSLSGTGGNNEQFF. DNA of the CDR3: TGCGCCAGCAGCTTGTCCGGGACAGGGGGTAACAATGAGCAGTTCTTC.

This chain links TRBV29-1 with TRBJ1-1; 7 bases are a match to TRBD1. The ends lost 7 bases at V and 4 bases at J; junction bases unmatched: 9. The CDR3 has 13 residues. Germline CDR1 SQVTM, CDR2 ANQGSEA. The CDR3 region has the DNA TGCAGCGCCGCCCCGACAGGGACCACTGAAGCTTTCTTT. Its protein product is CSAAPTGTTEAFF.

This chain connects TRBV19 to TRBJ2-5, with D perhaps TRBD2 (6 bases). This CDR3 region has 13 residues. CDR1 is LNHDA and CDR2 is SQIVND in the germline V gene (reference sequence). V was shortened by 5 bases and J by 0 bases, with 7 bases between the two germline ends. The CDR3 DNA reads as TGTGCCAGTAGTGCGGGATACCAAGAGACCCAGTACTTC. Translation: CASSAGYQETQYF.

The V call is TRBV19, the J call TRBJ1-1, with D tentatively TRBD1 (6 bases). The germline V gene encodes CDR1 LNHDA and CDR2 SQIVND (reference sequence). V was trimmed by 5 bases and J by 4 bases, leaving 17 bases between them. The CDR3 runs 15 residues. CDR3 sequence reads: CASSPRWTASTEAFF. The CDR3 DNA is TGTGCCAGTAGTCCCCGATGGACAGCGAGCACTGAAGCTTTCTTT.

The chain joins TRBV10-3 to TRBJ2-1; a weak D match, TRBD1 (5 bases). The V and J ends lost 4 bases and 3 bases respectively, with 13 bases between them. The CDR3 runs to 15 residues. In germline, CDR1 is ENHRY, CDR2 SYGVKD. DNA of the CDR3: TGTGCCATCAGTGTATCCTCCGACAGCTACAATGAGCAGTTCTTC. This gives the protein CAISVSSDSYNEQFF.

This clone was observed a few times. V is TRBV30 and J is TRBJ1-5; a weak D match, TRBD1 (6 bases). V shed 2 bases and J shed 4 bases, with 12 bases lying between them. The CDR3 covers 14 residues. CDR1 and CDR2 (germline): GTSNPN, SVGIG (reference sequence). Written as DNA, the CDR3 is TGTGCCTGGAGTACCCCTCAGGGGAATCAGCCCCAGCATTTT. Translated: CAWSTPQGNQPQHF.

The genes are TRBV5-1 and TRBJ1-1; D uncertain. Per germline, CDR1 SGHRS and CDR2 YFSETQ. Between the trimmed V and J ends, which lost 4 bases and 2 bases, there was a span of 9 bases. This CDR3 has 13 amino acids. CDR3 residues: CASSPGSNTEAFF. In DNA, the CDR3 is TGCGCCAGCAGCCCGGGGTCAAACACTGAAGCTTTCTTT.

The gene calls are TRBV12-5 and TRBJ2-5; D may correspond to TRBD1 or TRBD2 (5 bases each). Trimming removed 2 bases from V and 4 bases from J, with 11 bases in between. The germline CDR1 and CDR2 sequences are LGHNT and FRNRAP. The CDR3 spans 14 residues. The CDR3 sequence is CASGLSGTPETQYF. The DNA of the CDR3 is TGTGCTAGTGGTTTGTCGGGGACCCCAGAGACCCAGTACTTC.

V gene TRBV6-5 combines with J gene TRBJ1-1; the match to TRBD1 covers 8 bases. CDR1 is MNHEY and CDR2 is SVGAGI in the germline V gene. V lost 4 bases, J lost 10 bases, and 14 bases stayed unmatched. This CDR3 region has 15 residues. The DNA of the CDR3 is TGTGCCAGCAGTTCCCTAATGACGGGACAGGTGGCAGCTTTCTTT. This gives the protein CASSSLMTGQVAAFF.

The CDR3 protein is CASRFRDNQPQHF. The CDR3 bases are TGTGCCAGCAGGTTCCGGGACAATCAGCCCCAGCATTTT. The chain has TRBV27 and TRBJ1-5; D gene unclear. The CDR3 has 13 residues. Germline V lookup: CDR1 MNHEY, CDR2 SMNVEV (reference sequence). V gave up 6 bases and J gave up 3 bases, with 9 bases separating them.

The rearrangement links TRBV27 to TRBJ2-7; D may be TRBD1 or TRBD2 (5 bases each). Trimming pared 4 bases from V and 5 bases from J, leaving 15 bases between. In germline, CDR1 is MNHEY, CDR2 SMNVEV (reference sequence). The CDR3 is made up of 14 amino acids. CDR3 sequence: CASSSAGTGNEQYF. As DNA, the CDR3 is TGTGCCAGCAGTTCAGCAGGGACGGGGAACGAGCAGTACTTC.

This clone was counted between two and nine times. The chain recombines TRBV6-6 with TRBJ1-1; D is perhaps TRBD1 (5 bases). CDR3 size: 14 residues. V was trimmed by 0 bases and J by 5 bases, leaving 10 bases between them. Germline V gives CDR1 MNHNY, CDR2 SVGAGI (reference sequence). CDR3 residues: CASSYSAGRTEAFF. As DNA, the CDR3 is TGTGCCAGCAGTTACTCGGCGGGGCGGACTGAAGCTTTCTTT.

The chain links TRBV13 to TRBJ2-2; D is uncertain. The germline V and J ends were trimmed by 4 bases and 3 bases, with 12 bases remaining between them. The CDR3 contains 15 residues. From germline, CDR1 is PRHDT and CDR2 FYEKMQ (reference sequence). In nucleotides, the CDR3 is TGTGCCAGCAGCTCGACCCGGACCGACACCGGGGAGCTGTTTTTT. Translated, it gives CASSSTRTDTGELFF.

V is TRBV2 and J is TRBJ1-5; D is perhaps TRBD1 (5 bases). The germline gives CDR1 SNHLY, CDR2 FYNNEI. The V end lost 6 bases, the J end lost 0 bases, and 9 bases lay between the germline ends. This CDR3 is 14 amino acids long. CDR3 sequence reads: CASSREYSNQPQHF. In DNA form, the CDR3 reads TGTGCCAGCAGCAGGGAGTATAGCAATCAGCCCCAGCATTTT.

The chain is built from TRBV7-2 and TRBJ2-1; TRBD2 matches at 16 bases. Per germline, CDR1 SGHTA and CDR2 FQGNSA. V was pared by 0 bases and J by 7 bases, with 6 bases of the junction left unmatched. The CDR3 contains 18 residues. In DNA, the CDR3 is TGTGCCAGCAGCTTAGCTCCGGGACTAGCGGGAGGGAGAAATGAGCAGTTCTTC. Translated, it gives CASSLAPGLAGGRNEQFF. The complete variable domain, with remaining parts taken from reference TRBV7-2 and TRBJ2-1, reads GAGVSQSPSNKVTEKGKDVELRCDPISGHTALYWYRQSLGQGLEFLIYFQGNSAPDKSGLPSDRFSAERTGGSVSTLTIQRTQQEDSAVYLCASSLAPGLAGGRNEQFFGPGTRLTVL.

The chain couples TRBV6-5 to TRBJ1-6, with 7 bases fitting TRBD1. The V segment lost 4 bases and the J segment 14 bases; nucleotides outside the gene matches: 11. Germline V gives CDR1 MNHEY, CDR2 SVGAGI. The CDR3 runs to 14 residues. The CDR3 DNA reads as TGTGCCAGCAGTTTGAAGGGGACAGCGGGGGCCCTCCACTTT. The encoded protein is CASSLKGTAGALHF.

This chain links TRBV18 with TRBJ1-2; the match to TRBD1 covers 7 bases. Trimming took 3 bases from V and 10 from J; bases not matched to a gene: 2. CDR3 length equals 11 residues. Germline CDR1 and CDR2: KGHSH and LQKENI. In DNA form, the CDR3 reads TGTGCCAGCTCACCGGGACAGAACTACACCTTC. Translation: CASSPGQNYTF.

This clone was recorded a few times. The chain uses TRBV12-5 and TRBJ1-3; weak D call: TRBD1 (5 bases). The CDR3 sequence is 14 residues long. Germline V gene data show CDR1 as LGHNT and CDR2 as FRNRAP. Between the trimmed V and J ends, which lost 3 bases and 8 bases, there was a span of 14 bases. The CDR3 here is CASGLIGAIHTIYF. The CDR3 bases are TGTGCTAGTGGTTTAATAGGGGCGATTCACACCATATATTTT.